What follows are 16 T cell receptor beta chains derived from one specimen sequenced in a study of shared clonotypes between healthy human individuals. Generated by immunoSEQ multiplex PCR, the TCRdb table keeps only in-frame clones and is missing some. The sample holds some 2,000,000 clones, about 94% seen once. Sequenced input: naive CD4+ T cells sorted from blood. Noted subset: CD45RA+ positively selected. These receptors were taken from a man aged 18 to 29 in good health.

The chain is built from TRBV30 and TRBJ2-3, with 10 bases matching TRBD2. The V gene end was trimmed by 2 bases and the J gene end by 4 bases; junction bases not matched to a gene: 3. Per germline, CDR1 GTSNPN and CDR2 SVGIG (reference sequence). The CDR3 totals 14 residues. The CDR3 is CAWSLSGRADTQYF. Here the CDR3 DNA reads TGTGCCTGGAGTCTCAGCGGGAGGGCAGATACGCAGTATTTT.

CDR3 region: CASSWGNSPLHF. The CDR3 bases are TGTGCCAGCAGCTGGGGCAATTCACCCCTCCACTTT. This chain connects TRBV11-2 to TRBJ1-6; D might be TRBD1 (5 bases). V lost 4 bases and J 7 bases, leaving 5 bases between the germline ends. This CDR3 has 12 amino acids. Germline values: CDR1 SGHAT, CDR2 FQNNGV. Complete variable domain (other parts from reference TRBV11-2 and TRBJ1-6): EAGVAQSPRYKIIEKRQSVAFWCNPISGHATLYWYQQILGQGPKLLIQFQNNGVVDDSQLPKDRFSAERLKGVDSTLKIQPAKLEDSAVYLCASSWGNSPLHFGNGTRLTVT.

This sequence joins TRBV7-9 and TRBJ2-5, with TRBD1 identical over 9 bases. The CDR3 has 17 amino acids. V trimming: 5 bases; J trimming: 7 bases; junction bases outside the gene matches: 17. Germline CDR1 SEHNR, CDR2 FQNEAQ (reference sequence). The CDR3 protein is CASSDRRNTGGSGTQYF. The CDR3 DNA is TGTGCCAGCAGCGATCGCAGAAATACAGGGGGCAGTGGGACCCAGTACTTC.

This clone was seen a single time. The chain has TRBV11-3 and TRBJ2-1; D not certain. There are 13 residues in the CDR3. The germline V gene encodes CDR1 SGHNT and CDR2 YENEEA. The V end lost 1 base, the J end lost 5 bases, and 6 bases lay between the germline ends. The CDR3 protein is CASSLVFDNEQFF. CDR3 DNA sequence: TGTGCCAGCAGCTTAGTATTCGACAATGAGCAGTTCTTC.

V and J are TRBV4-1 and TRBJ2-7; TRBD2 might be the D (6 bases). This CDR3 has 15 amino acids. Per germline, CDR1 MGHRA and CDR2 YSYEKL. V lost 5 bases and J lost 3, with 17 bases in between. In nucleotides, the CDR3 is TGCGCCAGCAGCTCGATATGGGGACTTCTCTACGAGCAGTACTTC. Protein sequence: CASSSIWGLLYEQYF.

The chain joins TRBV11-2 to TRBJ1-1, with 9 bases aligning to TRBD1. Germline trimming cut 5 bases from V and 11 bases from J; bases unmatched to any gene: 6. The CDR3 has 12 amino acids. CDR1 and CDR2 from the germline V gene are SGHAT and FQNNGV. The CDR3 is CASSHRGRRAFF. The DNA of the CDR3 is TGTGCCAGCAGCCACAGGGGGCGGAGGGCTTTCTTT.

V usage is TRBV4-3 and J usage is TRBJ2-3, with no clear D. V was clipped by 3 bases and J by 8 bases, with 9 bases between them. CDR1 and CDR2 from the germline V gene are LGHNA and YSLEER. This CDR3 is 12 amino acids long. CDR3 bases: TGCGCCAGCAGCCAGGGCCGCTCTACGCAGTATTTT. Residues: CASSQGRSTQYF.

To note about this clone: Other nucleotide sequences from this sample produce the same CDR3. The rearrangement joins TRBV6-5 to TRBJ2-1; 8 bases line up with TRBD2. Trimming took 2 bases from V and 6 from J; bases not matched to a gene: 3. Germline CDR1 reads MNHEY; CDR2 reads SVGAGI. CDR3 length: 14 residues. CDR3 amino acids: CASSYGLAGNEQFF. The CDR3 nucleotides are TGTGCCAGCAGTTACGGCCTAGCGGGCAATGAGCAGTTCTTC.

V usage is TRBV5-1 and J usage is TRBJ1-1; D not resolved. This CDR3 is built from 15 residues. Germline CDR1 and CDR2: SGHRS and YFSETQ. The V and J ends lost 0 bases and 3 bases respectively, with 12 bases between them. CDR3 region: CASSLGAPSDTEAFF. The DNA for the CDR3 is TGCGCCAGCAGCTTGGGGGCACCTTCGGACACTGAAGCTTTCTTT. Full variable domain (remainder filled in from reference TRBV5-1 and TRBJ1-1): KAGVTQTPRYLIKTRGQQVTLSCSPISGHRSVSWYQQTPGQGLQFLFEYFSETQRNKGNFPGRFSGRQFSNSRSEMNVSTLELGDSALYLCASSLGAPSDTEAFFGQGTRLTVV.

The CDR3 protein is CASSPPQQETQYF. CDR3 sequence (DNA): TGTGCCAGCAGCCCACCACAGCAAGAGACCCAGTACTTC. The chain couples TRBV7-9 to TRBJ2-5; D is unclear. Germline values: CDR1 SEHNR, CDR2 FQNEAQ (reference sequence). The CDR3 length is 13 residues. V was pared by 5 bases and J by 2 bases, with 9 bases between.

This chain links TRBV7-2 with TRBJ2-7, with unresolved D. Germline values: CDR1 SGHTA, CDR2 FQGNSA. V was clipped by 1 base and J by 3 bases, with 13 bases between them. This CDR3 has 15 amino acids. The CDR3 loop is CASSLVPDGSYEQYF. CDR3 DNA: TGTGCCAGCAGCTTAGTCCCGGACGGAAGCTACGAGCAGTACTTC.

V and J are TRBV4-2 and TRBJ2-5; TRBD2 might be the D (5 bases). From germline, CDR1 is LGHNA and CDR2 YNFKEQ. CDR3 length: 14 amino acids. V dropped 2 bases and J dropped 0 bases, with 7 bases sitting between them. CDR3 DNA sequence: TGTGCCAGCAGCCAACCCGGGGACCAAGAGACCCAGTACTTC. This sequence encodes CASSQPGDQETQYF.

The V and J genes are TRBV7-2 and TRBJ2-1; D remains ambiguous. The germline V gene has CDR1 SGHTA and CDR2 FQGNSA. The CDR3 consists of 13 residues. Between the trimmed V and J ends, which lost 5 bases and 0 bases, there was a span of 5 bases. CDR3 sequence reads: CASSRASYNEQFF. Written as DNA, the CDR3 is TGTGCCAGCAGCAGGGCCTCCTACAATGAGCAGTTCTTC.

This chain joins TRBV6-5 and TRBJ2-7, with TRBD2 as a possible D gene (6 bases). The CDR3 loop spans 15 amino acids. V lost 0 bases and J 2 bases, leaving 11 bases between the germline ends. Germline-derived CDR1 and CDR2 are MNHEY and SVGAGI. CDR3 bases: TGTGCCAGCAGTTACTCGGCGGGGTTTACCTACGAGCAGTACTTC. This codes for CASSYSAGFTYEQYF.

This clone showed up just once. V usage is TRBV4-1 and J usage is TRBJ1-4; 7 bases are shared with TRBD1. The V gene's germline CDR1 is MGHRA and CDR2 YSYEKL. This CDR3 is built from 16 residues. V was pared by 0 bases and J by 6 bases, with 7 bases of the junction left unmatched. The CDR3 sequence: CASSQDGGQLYEKLFF. CDR3 nucleotide sequence: TGCGCCAGCAGCCAAGATGGGGGACAGTTGTATGAAAAACTGTTTTTT.

This sequence joins TRBV27 and TRBJ2-4; perhaps D is TRBD1 or TRBD2 (5 bases each). The germline V gene encodes CDR1 MNHEY and CDR2 SMNVEV (reference sequence). Trimming removed 5 bases from V and 6 bases from J, with 14 bases in between. The CDR3 length is 14 residues. CDR3 bases: TGTGCCAGCAGTACCGGGACCCGGGGAAACATTCAGTACTTC. Translation: CASSTGTRGNIQYF.